These 11 T cell receptor beta chains were all obtained from the same sample, sequenced in a study of cytomegalovirus exposure and HLA in healthy donors (dated by TCRdb to about 2017). The library was built by means of the immunoSEQ multiplex PCR assay. For the multiplex PCR, a mixture combining 60 forward primers for TCR Vbeta segments and 13 reverse primers for TCR Jbeta segments was used. TCRdb stores this immuneACCESS table with in-frame sequences only. Part of the clones is absent; in the studies checked, under half of the shortfall reflects unresolved V genes, and no reason is known for the rest. This sample comprises 80,000 to 95,000 clones, 75% to 85% of them detected only once. The ten largest clones add up to roughly 15% of the sample. Sequencing was done on a sample of PBMCs. These receptors came from a woman in her 40s in good health and CMV-seropositive.

This clone was seen only a few times. The V gene is TRBV7-2, the J gene TRBJ2-7; D call uncertain. With 4 bases removed from V and 4 bases from J, the gap between germline ends came to 14 bases. CDR1 and CDR2 (germline): SGHTA, FQGNSA. The CDR3 spans 14 residues. The CDR3 sequence: CASSSEPSLYEQYF. The DNA of the CDR3 is TGTGCCAGCAGCTCCGAACCGAGCCTGTACGAGCAGTACTTC.

V usage is TRBV29-1 and J usage is TRBJ2-6, with TRBD1 matching over 8 bases. Per germline, CDR1 SQVTM and CDR2 ANQGSEA. V trimming: 6 bases; J trimming: 3 bases; junction bases outside the gene matches: 7. CDR3 length: 15 amino acids. This CDR3 is CSVIQGVGGANVLTF. The DNA of the CDR3 is TGCAGCGTCATACAGGGGGTAGGTGGGGCCAACGTCCTGACTTTC.

The chain recombines TRBV7-9 with TRBJ1-1, with a weak D call TRBD1 (5 bases). The V and J ends lost 1 base and 1 base respectively, with 10 bases between them. The CDR3 is 15 amino acids. Germline V CDR1 and CDR2: SEHNR, FQNEAQ (reference sequence). The CDR3 DNA reads TGTGCCAGCAGCTTAGAGCAGGGCACGAACACTGAAGCTTTCTTT. This codes for CASSLEQGTNTEAFF. The full variable domain, its missing parts supplied by reference TRBV7-9 and TRBJ1-1, is DTGVSQNPRHKITKRGQNVTFRCDPISEHNRLYWYRQTLGQGPEFLTYFQNEAQLEKSRLLSDRFSAERPKGSFSTLEIQRTEQGDSAMYLCASSLEQGTNTEAFFGQGTRLTVV.

This chain links TRBV10-3 with TRBJ2-3; 10 nucleotides align to TRBD2. The CDR3 covers 16 residues. Unmatched junction bases numbered 10, after V lost 6 bases and J lost 4 bases. CDR1 ENHRY and CDR2 SYGVKD come from the germline V gene. CDR3 residues: CAIRRGAGGPSDTQYF. CDR3 DNA sequence: TGTGCCATCAGAAGAGGAGCGGGAGGGCCGTCAGATACGCAGTATTTT.

This rearrangement joins TRBV4-2 to TRBJ1-2, with 9 bases lining up with TRBD1. Losses at the gene ends were 5 bases for V and 1 base for J; bases not matched to a gene: 8. The germline V gene encodes CDR1 LGHNA and CDR2 YNFKEQ. The CDR3 loop spans 16 amino acids. The CDR3 DNA sequence: TGTGCCAGCAGCAAACGGGACAGGGAAAATAACTATGGCTACACCTTC. The encoded protein is CASSKRDRENNYGYTF.

This chain joins TRBV2 and TRBJ1-2, with TRBD1 as a possible D gene (5 bases). Germline V gene data show CDR1 as SNHLY and CDR2 as FYNNEI. The CDR3 has 11 residues. Trimming shortened V by 7 bases and J by 2 bases, and 5 bases separated the two germline ends. The DNA of the CDR3 is TGTGCCAGCACAGGGAACTATGGCTACACCTTC. The encoded protein is CASTGNYGYTF.

J is TRBJ1-4 and V is TRBV5-8; D uncertain. The V gene lost 0 bases and the J gene lost 7 bases, with 19 bases spanning the gap. The CDR3 sequence is 17 residues long. The V gene's germline CDR1 is SGHTS and CDR2 YDEGEE. The CDR3 loop reads CASSLARYTAVAEKLFF. The CDR3 DNA follows: TGTGCCAGCAGCTTGGCCCGTTACACCGCAGTGGCTGAAAAACTGTTTTTT.

The CDR3, as DNA: TGTGCCAGCTCCTATGCAGAAAAACTGTTTTTT. It is translated as CASSYAEKLFF. This sequence joins TRBV2 and TRBJ1-4, with D uncertain. V was clipped by 8 bases and J by 8 bases, with 9 bases between them. The CDR3 length is 11 residues. Germline V gives CDR1 SNHLY, CDR2 FYNNEI.

V is TRBV5-1 and J is TRBJ1-1; D possibly corresponds to TRBD1 (6 bases). Between the trimmed V and J ends, which lost 1 base and 3 bases, there was a span of 16 bases. Germline V gives CDR1 SGHRS, CDR2 YFSETQ. CDR3 size: 16 residues. The CDR3 loop reads CASSLMGARLDTEAFF. The CDR3 DNA sequence: TGCGCCAGCAGCTTGATGGGGGCGCGTCTGGACACTGAAGCTTTCTTT.

The V and J genes are TRBV28 and TRBJ1-2; weak D call: TRBD1 (5 bases). V gave up 5 bases and J gave up 3 bases, with 16 bases separating them. Germline CDR1 reads MDHEN; CDR2 reads SYDVKM. This CDR3 has 15 amino acids. CDR3 in DNA: TGTGCCAGCAGTCCCGGAGGGACGGCACACTATGGCTACACCTTC. Protein sequence: CASSPGGTAHYGYTF.

V gene TRBV6-5 combines with J gene TRBJ2-7, with D tentatively TRBD2 (5 bases). Germline CDR1 reads MNHEY; CDR2 reads SVGAGI. V lost 2 bases and J lost 2, with 13 bases in between. The CDR3 runs to 15 residues. The CDR3 region has the DNA TGTGCCAGCAGTTACGCCGAGGACGGGACCTACGAGCAGTACTTC. This codes for CASSYAEDGTYEQYF.